This TCR beta chain was captured in a study of blood T cells in healthy people across ages (dated by TCRdb to about 2015). Study-wide context: Template switching captured roughly one uniquely barcoded TCR beta cDNA molecule per two T cells in model experiments. The donors were split into four age groups: young (average 16 years), middle-aged (around 37), aged (more than 60) and long-lived (roughly 77). The study measured age-related changes in TCR beta repertoire diversity using deep sequencing normalized with unique cDNA molecular identifiers. Using the same blood draw, the study looked at two additional independent replicas of 1 million unique cDNA reads for two donors, one aged 18 to 30 and the other aged 80 or older.

What the study reported, not specific to this receptor: The percentage of naive T cells measured by flow cytometry correlated strongly with observed TCR beta diversity. As age increased, observed TCR beta diversity per million T cells dropped in a roughly linear way, and a significant reduction was already evident by age 40. Compared with the aged group, the long-lived group had more naive CD4+ T cells, fewer expanded clones and increased TCR diversity, a pattern suggesting age selection. Estimates of total diversity based on one million sequenced T cells were considered lower bounds and underestimates. Donor CMV infection status was unknown, potentially confounding age-related changes in expanded clonotypes. Conclusive comparison of naive and antigen-experienced compartments was prevented by the profiling of bulk unsorted PBMCs.

Worth noting for this clonotype: This receptor's antigen is unknown. No base-level quality is on record; no much larger clone is a single base apart.

The donors were roughly 40 Caucasian individuals from Russia, aged 6 to 90 years, who were systemically healthy. Each donor gave about 9.2 milliliters of peripheral blood, drawn into EDTA-treated Vacutainer tubes. Ficoll-Paque density-gradient centrifugation was used to isolate PBMCs, with at least 7 million obtained per sample. Trizol reagent was used to extract total RNA from PBMCs, with at least 5.5 micrograms per sample. Naive CD45RAhigh/CD27high T cell percentages were measured by flow cytometry on a PBMC aliquot from every donor. The method was 5' RACE. The sequencing machine was an Illumina HiSeq 2500. A second about 7 to 12 cycle PCR used a sample-barcoded 5' primer and a J-beta primer mix. A unique molecular identifier was introduced onto each TCR beta cDNA molecule by a template-switch 5' adaptor carrying 12 random nucleotides. Each sample yielded at least 3 million CDR3-containing paired-end reads. All of the RNA was converted into first-strand cDNA using the Mint cDNA synthesis kit, with a TRBC-specific oligonucleotide serving as the primer. Following uracil-DNA glycosylase treatment, all cDNA underwent a first 18-cycle PCR with the universal primers M1SS and BC2_uni_R. The study's own analysis went as follows. Normalization of each sample was performed by random selection of 1 million high-quality reads, each carrying a distinct molecular identifier. Reads with shared molecular identifiers were discarded instead of being binned into consensus sequences. MiTCR, with a Q25 quality threshold and the strictest error-elimination algorithm, was used for CDR3 identification, clonotype clustering and error correction. A nonparametric unseen species model with Euler transformation was used to estimate a lower bound on total TCR beta diversity. TCRdb cleaned the public reads at Q25 with fastp, built clones with MiXCR and kept in-frame beta chains. Merged by CDR3 protein, the rows form single entries marked with the most common genes and DNA. The V and J calls follow TCRdb's processing rather than the paper's. The sample includes some 890,000 distinct CDR3 sequences, with roughly 29% observed a single time. The ten top clones hold more than 8.5% of the sample.

The CDR3 starts with the cysteine, ends with the phenylalanine, and has 14 residues. Only the CDR3 part of the read is kept: 42 bases, read in frame from the first base. V is cut by 4 bases and J by 3 bases, and the space between the germline ends is 14 bases. CDR1 SGHRS and CDR2 YFSETQ are derived from the germline V gene. These sequences were also reported in another study, on T cells of mothers and their children. The second study also describes: Nine systemically healthy Caucasian individuals, comprising three mothers and their six children, were included as donors. cDNA synthesis used all of the extracted RNA, with 1.5 ug of RNA in each 15 ul reaction. In the second PCR, sample barcodes and 2-4 random nucleotides were introduced via the M1S primer. More than 8 million TCR beta CDR3 reads were obtained from each mother, and about 3 million reads were obtained from each child. In both related and unrelated pairs, thymic selection shapes the output of TCR recombination in a similar way, with inherited differences having only a minor effect. Normalized repertoire overlap was always found to be slightly, but never significantly, higher in related mother-child pairs than in unrelated mother-child pairs. No persistent microchimeric T cell clones were detected, at a sensitivity of around 100 clones per million clonotypes. To look for features that set related mother-child pairs apart from unrelated individuals, the researchers ran deep NGS to compare the TCR beta repertoires of mothers and children. Mothers averaged roughly 40 +/- 4 years of age and children averaged roughly 11 +/- 4 years. After adapter ligation with NEBNext reagents, the libraries were sequenced on Illumina HiSeq 2000 with 100+100 nt paired-end reads. Mother and child libraries were prepared a month apart and sequenced in separate runs to prevent cross-contamination. For each donor, between 500,000 and 2,000,000 distinct TCR beta clonotypes were identified. Naive TCR beta clonotypes were estimated from low-frequency clonotypes matched to each donor's FACS-determined naive share, without sorting.

The specimen was blood. The chain was built from TRBV5-1 and TRBJ2-7, and TRBD1 may be the D gene, going by 5 matching bases. The sequence came from a woman aged 40 to 55 in good health. The nucleotides are TGCGCCAGCAGCGATTCGACAGCACGCTACGAGCAGTACTTC. It encodes CASSDSTARYEQYF.